The 20 T cell receptor beta chains listed next were all sequenced from one sample in a study of spatial heterogeneity in lung cancer. The study, taken as a whole, reports: Counts of expanded alpha and beta TCRs within tumors tracked the tumor nonsynonymous mutation count.

TCRdb re-called the 5' RACE reads with MiXCR, one entry per CDR3 protein. The sample has 20,000 to 25,000 distinct CDR3 sequences, roughly 15% seen once. Antigen specificity for these receptors is unknown. The time point here: sample taken at primary tumor resection. The sample consisted of lung tumor tissue, taken at surgery. Receptors were obtained from a female donor with early-stage non-small cell lung cancer.

The chain has TRBV5-1 and TRBJ2-3, with TRBD2 matching 8 bases. Germline lookup yields CDR1 SGHRS and CDR2 YFSETQ. V was clipped by 1 base and J by 2 bases; unmatched bases: 6. CDR3 length: 16 residues. In DNA form, the CDR3 reads TGCGCCAGCAGCTTGACTAGCGGCATCAACACAGATACGCAGTATTTT. Its translation is CASSLTSGINTDTQYF.

The CDR3 DNA reads as TGCAGCGTTGACAAGCGGACAGTCAGGTCCCAAGATACGCAGTATTTT. As protein: CSVDKRTVRSQDTQYF. The chain combines TRBV29-1 with TRBJ2-3; possible D gene TRBD1, 6 bases. Germline CDR1 is SQVTM and CDR2 is ANQGSEA. V was pared by 3 bases and J by 5 bases, with 21 bases between. This CDR3 contains 16 residues.

The table lists this clonotype with a few counts. This chain uses TRBV29-1 with TRBJ2-5, with 14 bases that match TRBD2. The CDR3 covers 15 residues. Germline trimming cut 4 bases from V and 3 bases from J; bases unmatched to any gene: 4. From germline, CDR1 is SQVTM and CDR2 ANQGSEA. This CDR3 is CSVVPGLAGEETQYF. The CDR3 DNA sequence: TGCAGCGTTGTACCGGGACTAGCGGGAGAAGAGACCCAGTACTTC.

Relative to its sample, this clonotype is medium-sized. The genes are TRBV9 and TRBJ2-3; the match to TRBD1 covers 9 bases. Per the germline V gene, CDR1 is SGDLS and CDR2 is YYNGEE. Germline trimming cut 3 bases from V and 3 bases from J; bases unmatched to any gene: 2. The CDR3 sequence is 14 residues long. The CDR3 DNA reads as TGTGCCAGCAGCGAACAGGGGGCTACAGATACGCAGTATTTT. It specifies CASSEQGATDTQYF.

Many counts were recorded for this clonotype. The chain is built from TRBV12-3 or TRBV12-4 and TRBJ2-5, with D perhaps matching TRBD2 (5 bases). Trimming took 2 bases from V and 2 from J, leaving 6 bases between them. CDR3 size: 13 residues. CDR3 loop: CASSLSGQETQYF. The CDR3 DNA reads as TGTGCCAGCAGTTTATCGGGACAAGAGACCCAGTACTTC.

This clonotype was counted many times. The chain recombines TRBV18 with TRBJ2-7; 10 bases agree with TRBD1. Germline values: CDR1 KGHSH, CDR2 LQKENI. With 3 bases clipped from V and 1 base from J, the junction kept 3 bases outside the gene matches. The CDR3 runs to 15 residues. The CDR3 reads CASSPGQGGSYEQYF. The CDR3 nucleotides read TGTGCCAGCTCACCCGGACAGGGGGGTTCCTACGAGCAGTACTTC.

This clonotype has ten or more counts. V gene TRBV9 combines with J gene TRBJ1-6, with TRBD1 identical over 7 bases. CDR3 length: 15 residues. With 3 bases clipped from V and 8 bases from J, the junction kept 8 bases outside the gene matches. The germline V gene encodes CDR1 SGDLS and CDR2 YYNGEE. The CDR3: CASSGREGADSPLHF. CDR3 bases: TGTGCCAGCAGCGGGAGGGAGGGGGCGGATTCACCCCTCCACTTT.

On this clonotype: Compared with germline, one end of the junction differs, possibly owing to a read error. The chain is built from TRBV6-1 and TRBJ2-7; D gene uncertain. The CDR3 spans 11 residues. From germline, CDR1 is MNHNS and CDR2 SASEGT. The CDR3: CAVAPIYEKYF. The CDR3 bases are TGTGCCGTAGCCCCTATCTACGAGAAGTACTTC.

The chain carries TRBV5-1 and TRBJ2-7; 11 nucleotides match TRBD2. The germline V gene encodes CDR1 SGHRS and CDR2 YFSETQ. The CDR3 spans 16 residues. V lost 0 bases, J lost 6 bases, and 8 bases stayed unmatched. The CDR3 is CASSLDTSGSRTEQYF. The CDR3 DNA follows: TGCGCCAGCAGCTTGGATACTAGCGGGAGTAGGACCGAGCAGTACTTC.

In this sample, this clonotype turned up a few times. The chain employs TRBV24-1 and TRBJ2-1; TRBD2 matches 13 bases. The CDR3 consists of 17 residues. Trimming removed 3 bases from V and 9 bases from J; junction bases left unmatched: 10. The germline V gene has CDR1 KGHDR and CDR2 SFDVKD. The CDR3 DNA reads as TGTGCCACCAGTGATGTAACCGGGACTAGCGGGATTGGTGAGCAGTTCTTC. As protein: CATSDVTGTSGIGEQFF.

This clonotype was found a few times. V is TRBV4-1 and J is TRBJ2-7; 10 nucleotides line up with TRBD2. Germline trimming cut 1 base from V and 0 bases from J; bases unmatched to any gene: 6. The CDR3 has 17 amino acids. The V gene's germline CDR1 is MGHRA and CDR2 YSYEKL. This CDR3 reads CASSQGWTSGYSYEQYF. CDR3 sequence (DNA): TGCGCCAGCAGCCAAGGGTGGACTAGCGGTTACTCCTACGAGCAGTACTTC.

This clonotype appeared many times. The V and J genes are TRBV6-5 and TRBJ2-1; TRBD2 agrees at 13 bases. V lost 4 bases and J lost 12; bases outside the gene matches: 9. This CDR3 has 15 amino acids. Germline lookup yields CDR1 MNHEY and CDR2 SVGAGI. The CDR3 region is CASSSFGLAGESQFF. The CDR3 nucleotides read TGTGCCAGCAGTTCATTCGGACTAGCGGGAGAATCGCAGTTCTTC.

This chain uses TRBV12-3 or TRBV12-4 with TRBJ2-3; 9 nucleotides match TRBD1. The CDR3 covers 15 residues. V shed 4 bases and J 0 bases; nucleotides not matched to a gene: 2. CDR3 loop: CASSYGQGSTDTQYF. DNA of the CDR3: TGTGCCAGCAGTTACGGACAGGGGAGCACAGATACGCAGTATTTT.

There are many counts of this clonotype. The chain is built from TRBV2 and TRBJ2-2, with D possibly called TRBD1 or TRBD2 (5 bases each). CDR3 length: 14 residues. V lost 5 bases and J lost 5, with 12 bases in between. Germline V gene sequence: CDR1 SNHLY, CDR2 FYNNEI. The CDR3 here is CASSPGTITGELFF. CDR3 bases: TGTGCCAGCAGTCCCGGGACCATAACCGGGGAGCTGTTTTTT. Drawing the rest from reference TRBV2 and TRBJ2-2, the complete variable domain is EPEVTQTPSHQVTQMGQEVILRCVPISNHLYFYWYRQILGQKVEFLVSFYNNEISEKSEIFDDQFSVERPDGSNFTLKIRSTKLEDSAMYFCASSPGTITGELFFGEGSRLTVL.

This sequence joins TRBV5-1 and TRBJ1-2; D is uncertain. Trimming removed 0 bases at V and 2 bases at J, with 5 bases between. Per germline, CDR1 SGHRS and CDR2 YFSETQ. This CDR3 has 13 amino acids. This CDR3 reads CASSLVQNYGYTF. The CDR3 DNA sequence: TGCGCCAGCAGCTTGGTACAAAACTATGGCTACACCTTC. The full variable domain, rest sourced from reference TRBV5-1 and TRBJ1-2, is KAGVTQTPRYLIKTRGQQVTLSCSPISGHRSVSWYQQTPGQGLQFLFEYFSETQRNKGNFPGRFSGRQFSNSRSEMNVSTLELGDSALYLCASSLVQNYGYTFGSGTRLTVV.

This clonotype has more than one count but fewer than ten. The CDR3 here is CASSLDRDLSLMDTQYF. The CDR3 bases are TGTGCCAGCAGCTTAGACAGAGACCTGTCCCTAATGGATACGCAGTATTTT. The rearrangement links TRBV7-2 to TRBJ2-3; D unresolved. This CDR3 contains 17 residues. V was shortened by 1 base and J by 6 bases, with 20 bases between the two germline ends. Germline CDR1 SGHTA, CDR2 FQGNSA.

This clonotype was observed many times. The chain carries TRBV20-1 and TRBJ2-1; D is possibly TRBD2 (6 bases). Trimming took off 3 bases at V and 8 bases at J, with 11 bases between the two ends. CDR1 and CDR2 from the germline V gene are DFQATT and SNEGSKA (reference sequence). CDR3 size: 12 residues. In DNA, the CDR3 is TGCAGTGCTAGTAGGCTAGCGTATGAGCAGTTCTTC. Translated, it gives CSASRLAYEQFF.

The chain combines TRBV5-1 with TRBJ2-5; possibly TRBD2 for D (5 bases). Germline V gene data show CDR1 as SGHRS and CDR2 as YFSETQ. V was clipped by 2 bases and J by 2 bases, with 10 bases between them. The CDR3 extends over 14 amino acids. CDR3 DNA: TGCGCCAGCAGCTTTGGAGGTCCTCAAGAGACCCAGTACTTC. This translates into CASSFGGPQETQYF.

The V call is TRBV6-5, the J call TRBJ2-5, with 7 bases lining up with TRBD1. CDR3 length: 16 amino acids. Per germline, CDR1 MNHEY and CDR2 SVGAGI. The V and J ends lost 5 bases and 2 bases, in that order; junction bases with no gene match: 11. Here the CDR3 DNA reads TGTGCCAGCAGTGTCGCCAGGGGGTTCTATCAAGAGACCCAGTACTTC. This sequence encodes CASSVARGFYQETQYF.

This chain joins TRBV6-5 and TRBJ2-3; possibly TRBD2 for D (5 bases). Germline CDR1 reads MNHEY; CDR2 reads SVGAGI. The V end was cut by 6 bases, the J end by 4 bases, with 14 bases between. CDR3 size: 14 residues. The CDR3 reads CASRILVGADTQYF. Written as DNA, the CDR3 is TGTGCCAGCAGGATACTAGTGGGCGCAGATACGCAGTATTTT.